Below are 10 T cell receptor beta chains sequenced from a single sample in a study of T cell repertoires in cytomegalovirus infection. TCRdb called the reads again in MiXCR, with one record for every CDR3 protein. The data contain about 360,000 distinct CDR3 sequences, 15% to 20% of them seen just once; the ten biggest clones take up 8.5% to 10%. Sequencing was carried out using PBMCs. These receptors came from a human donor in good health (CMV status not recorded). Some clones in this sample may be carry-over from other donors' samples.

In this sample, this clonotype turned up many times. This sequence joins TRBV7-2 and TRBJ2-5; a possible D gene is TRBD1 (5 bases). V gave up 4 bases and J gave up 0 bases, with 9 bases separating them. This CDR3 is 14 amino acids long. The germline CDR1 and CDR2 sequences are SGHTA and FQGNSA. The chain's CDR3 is CASSSDIHQETQYF. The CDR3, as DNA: TGTGCCAGCAGCTCGGACATACACCAAGAGACCCAGTACTTC.

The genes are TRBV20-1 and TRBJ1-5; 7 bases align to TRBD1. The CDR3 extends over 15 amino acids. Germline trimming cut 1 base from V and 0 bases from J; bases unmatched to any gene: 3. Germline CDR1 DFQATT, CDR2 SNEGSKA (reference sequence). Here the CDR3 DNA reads TGCAGTGCTAGAGTGACAGGGTATAGCAATCAGCCCCAGCATTTT. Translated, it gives CSARVTGYSNQPQHF.

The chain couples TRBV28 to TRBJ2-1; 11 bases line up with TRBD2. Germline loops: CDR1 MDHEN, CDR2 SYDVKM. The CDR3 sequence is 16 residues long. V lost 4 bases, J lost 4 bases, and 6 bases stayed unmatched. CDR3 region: CASSSSRLAGYNEQFF. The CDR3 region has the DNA TGTGCCAGCAGTTCCAGCCGACTAGCGGGATACAATGAGCAGTTCTTC.

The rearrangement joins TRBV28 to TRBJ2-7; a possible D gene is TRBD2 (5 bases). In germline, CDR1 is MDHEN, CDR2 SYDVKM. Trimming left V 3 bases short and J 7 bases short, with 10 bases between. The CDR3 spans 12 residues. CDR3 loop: CASSFWPGEQYF. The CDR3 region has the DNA TGTGCCAGCAGTTTTTGGCCGGGAGAGCAGTACTTC.

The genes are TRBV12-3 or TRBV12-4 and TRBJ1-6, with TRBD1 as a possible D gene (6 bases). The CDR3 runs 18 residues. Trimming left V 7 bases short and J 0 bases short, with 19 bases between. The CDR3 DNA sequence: TGTGCCAGCACCTCGAAAGTCCAGGGGAGCTCCTATAATTCACCCCTCCACTTT. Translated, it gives CASTSKVQGSSYNSPLHF.

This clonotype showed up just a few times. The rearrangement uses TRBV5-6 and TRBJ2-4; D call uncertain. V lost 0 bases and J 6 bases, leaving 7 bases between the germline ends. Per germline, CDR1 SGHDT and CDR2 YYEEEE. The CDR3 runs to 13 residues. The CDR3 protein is CASSLVGANIQYF. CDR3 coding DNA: TGTGCCAGCAGCTTGGTCGGCGCAAACATTCAGTACTTC.

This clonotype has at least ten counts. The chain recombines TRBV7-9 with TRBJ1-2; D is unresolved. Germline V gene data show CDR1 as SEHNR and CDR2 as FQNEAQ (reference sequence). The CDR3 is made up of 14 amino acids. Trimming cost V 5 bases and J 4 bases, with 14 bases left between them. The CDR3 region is CASSDEDTLYGYTF. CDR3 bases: TGTGCCAGCAGCGATGAAGACACCCTCTATGGCTACACCTTC.

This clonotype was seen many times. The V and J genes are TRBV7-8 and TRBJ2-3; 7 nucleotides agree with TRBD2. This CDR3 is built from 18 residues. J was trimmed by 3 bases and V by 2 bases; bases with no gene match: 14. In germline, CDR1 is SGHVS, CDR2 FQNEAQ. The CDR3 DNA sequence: TGTGCCAGCAGCTTACGGCGGGAGAGTCCCAGACGGACAGATACGCAGTATTTT. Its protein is CASSLRRESPRRTDTQYF.

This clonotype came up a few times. The CDR3 coding sequence is TGTGCCAGCTCCCCGATAAGAAATAGCGGAGGCAGCTCCTACGAGCAGTACTTC. As protein: CASSPIRNSGGSSYEQYF. V is TRBV18 and J is TRBJ2-7, with D maybe TRBD2 (6 bases). Trimming took off 6 bases at V and 0 bases at J, with 24 bases between the two ends. The CDR3 has 18 residues. Per germline, CDR1 KGHSH and CDR2 LQKENI.

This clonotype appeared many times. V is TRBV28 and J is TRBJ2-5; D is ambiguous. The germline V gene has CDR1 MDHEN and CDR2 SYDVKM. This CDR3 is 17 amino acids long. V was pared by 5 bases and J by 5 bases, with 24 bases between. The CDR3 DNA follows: TGTGCCAGCAGTCCCCCTCTGACCCATTCTGGGGTCGAGACCCAGTACTTC. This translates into CASSPPLTHSGVETQYF.